A single sample is the source of the 28 T cell receptor beta chains below, sequenced in a study of glioma-infiltrating T cells after dendritic cell vaccination. Documented time point: after dendritic cell vaccination, including at tumor progression/relapse. Libraries were prepared by immunoSEQ multiplex PCR; TCRdb keeps only in-frame clonotypes and omits some of them. The table lists roughly 60,000 clones, roughly 86% of them singletons. The source material was blood, sampled after dendritic cell vaccination. Receptors were obtained from a human donor with glioblastoma.

J is TRBJ1-5 and V is TRBV7-9; no definite D call. The CDR3 is 14 amino acids. Germline CDR1 reads SEHNR; CDR2 reads FQNEAQ (reference sequence). The V and J ends lost 2 bases and 2 bases respectively, with 7 bases between them. The CDR3 loop is CASSLTQGNQPQHF. The CDR3 DNA sequence: TGTGCCAGCAGCTTAACCCAGGGCAATCAGCCCCAGCATTTT.

This chain links TRBV18 with TRBJ1-1, with 8 nucleotides matching TRBD1. The CDR3 extends over 14 amino acids. V lost 3 bases and J lost 3; bases outside the gene matches: 3. In germline, CDR1 is KGHSH, CDR2 LQKENI. The CDR3 bases are TGTGCCAGCTCACCGGCAGGGGGCTACACTGAAGCTTTCTTT. Translating it yields CASSPAGGYTEAFF.

In DNA form, the CDR3 reads TGTGCCACTCAGGGCGGCGGTAACTACGAGCAGTACTTC. Translation: CATQGGGNYEQYF. This sequence joins TRBV19 and TRBJ2-7, with a weak D call TRBD1 (5 bases). CDR3 length equals 13 residues. Germline V gene lookup returns CDR1 LNHDA and CDR2 SQIVND (reference sequence). The ends were cut back, 10 bases at V and 3 bases at J, with 16 bases in the middle.

The chain recombines TRBV5-4 with TRBJ2-3; 8 bases fit TRBD1. J gave up 1 base and V 5 bases, and 6 bases lay outside the gene matches. Germline values: CDR1 SGHNT, CDR2 YYREEE (reference sequence). The CDR3 loop spans 15 amino acids. CDR3 region: CASSFKTGGTDTQYF. The CDR3 DNA reads as TGTGCCAGCAGTTTTAAGACAGGGGGCACAGATACGCAGTATTTT.

This chain links TRBV5-5 with TRBJ2-7, with 13 positions matching TRBD2. Germline V lookup: CDR1 SGHKS, CDR2 YYEKEE (reference sequence). The V and J ends lost 4 bases and 6 bases, in that order; junction bases with no gene match: 7. The CDR3 consists of 15 residues. For the CDR3, the DNA is TGTGCCAGCAGCACGGGACTAGCGGGACCTCTCGAGCAGTACTTC. Residues: CASSTGLAGPLEQYF.

In this sample, this clone turned up a few times. This chain connects TRBV6-6 to TRBJ2-2; TRBD2 is a possible D gene (6 bases). CDR1 is MNHNY, CDR2 SVGAGI, per germline (reference sequence). The germline V and J ends were trimmed by 4 bases and 8 bases, with 17 bases remaining between them. The CDR3 runs 15 residues. The CDR3 loop reads CASSSAGPSGGELFF. The CDR3, as DNA: TGTGCCAGCAGTTCTGCGGGACCCTCAGGTGGGGAGCTGTTTTTT.

The V gene is TRBV6-4, the J gene TRBJ1-1; D not certain. CDR1 is MRHNA, CDR2 SNTAGT, per germline. V was cut by 5 bases and J by 3 bases, with 10 bases left in between. The length of the CDR3 is 13 residues. CDR3: CASSSEDYTEAFF. DNA for the CDR3: TGTGCCAGCAGTTCCGAGGACTACACTGAAGCTTTCTTT.

The V gene is TRBV4-3, the J gene TRBJ1-1; 9 positions match TRBD1. V trimming: 2 bases; J trimming: 10 bases; junction bases outside the gene matches: 5. The CDR3 runs 13 residues. Germline values: CDR1 LGHNA, CDR2 YSLEER. The CDR3 sequence: CASSQPGQGPAFF. CDR3 in DNA: TGCGCCAGCAGCCAACCGGGACAGGGTCCAGCTTTCTTT.

The rearrangement joins TRBV19 to TRBJ2-7; 10 bases map to TRBD1. The CDR3 is 14 amino acids. Trimming at V came to 5 bases and at J to 1 base, leaving 2 bases not matched to a gene. Germline V gene lookup returns CDR1 LNHDA and CDR2 SQIVND (reference sequence). CDR3 in amino acids: CASSSDRGSYEQYF. In DNA, the CDR3 is TGTGCCAGTAGTTCGGACAGGGGGTCCTACGAGCAGTACTTC.

V and J are TRBV19 and TRBJ1-3; D unresolved. V was clipped by 6 bases and J by 0 bases, with 15 bases between them. CDR1 is LNHDA, CDR2 SQIVND, per germline (reference sequence). This CDR3 spans 16 amino acids. The CDR3 DNA reads as TGTGCCAGTAGCTCCATACAAGTTACCTCTGGAAACACCATATATTTT. Translating it yields CASSSIQVTSGNTIYF.

The CDR3 spells CASSPDTQTGELFF. For the CDR3, the DNA is TGTGCCAGCAGCCCCGACACCCAGACCGGGGAGCTGTTTTTT. V is TRBV9 and J is TRBJ2-2; D is undetermined. Trimming took 4 bases from V and 5 from J, leaving 12 bases between them. The CDR3 sequence is 14 residues long. Per germline, CDR1 SGDLS and CDR2 YYNGEE.

Only a few counts were recorded for this clone. The chain joins TRBV5-6 to TRBJ1-2, with TRBD1 as a possible D gene (6 bases). The ends were cut back, 1 base at V and 8 bases at J, with 18 bases in the middle. CDR3 length equals 15 residues. Germline CDR1 reads SGHDT; CDR2 reads YYEEEE. The CDR3 nucleotides read TGTGCCAGCAGCTTGTCTGCGATACAGGGTAAGGGCTACACCTTC. Protein: CASSLSAIQGKGYTF.

The chain couples TRBV4-1 to TRBJ2-3, with TRBD2 matching 7 bases. V shed 0 bases and J 9 bases; nucleotides not matched to a gene: 6. The CDR3 totals 14 residues. Germline assignment: CDR1 MGHRA and CDR2 YSYEKL. As DNA, the CDR3 is TGCGCCAGCAGCCAAGATGCCGGCGGGAGAACGCAGTATTTT. Residues: CASSQDAGGRTQYF.

In nucleotides, the CDR3 is TGTGCCTGGGGGGACAGGGGATTTACTGAAAAACTGTTTTTT. It specifies CAWGDRGFTEKLFF. The chain recombines TRBV30 with TRBJ1-4; TRBD1 aligns across 10 bases. The V segment lost 5 bases and the J segment 7 bases; nucleotides outside the gene matches: 7. Germline V gives CDR1 GTSNPN, CDR2 SVGIG (reference sequence). This CDR3 has 14 amino acids.

In this sample, this clone turned up once. The chain combines TRBV11-3 with TRBJ2-3; D perhaps matches TRBD2 (5 bases). The germline V gene has CDR1 SGHNT and CDR2 YENEEA. The CDR3 sequence is 16 residues long. V was trimmed by 0 bases and J by 0 bases, leaving 10 bases between them. As DNA, the CDR3 is TGTGCCAGCAGCTTAGATCGCGGGCCTAGCACAGATACGCAGTATTTT. It encodes CASSLDRGPSTDTQYF.

The chain uses TRBV7-9 and TRBJ2-1, with 11 bases identical to TRBD2. V was clipped by 1 base and J by 2 bases; unmatched bases: 7. This CDR3 comprises 18 residues. The V gene's germline CDR1 is SEHNR and CDR2 FQNEAQ (reference sequence). In DNA, the CDR3 is TGTGCCAGCAGCTTAGTGGGGCTAGCGGGAGGAACCTACAATGAGCAGTTCTTC. Translated: CASSLVGLAGGTYNEQFF.

This chain uses TRBV27 with TRBJ1-6; the match to TRBD1 covers 8 bases. J lost 7 bases, V lost 6 bases, and 5 bases had no gene match. Germline CDR1 MNHEY, CDR2 SMNVEV (reference sequence). The CDR3 totals 14 residues. CDR3 DNA sequence: TGTGCCAGCAGCGAACAGGGGGGAAATTCACCCCTCCACTTT. Translated, it gives CASSEQGGNSPLHF.

The V and J genes are TRBV2 and TRBJ2-3; D might be TRBD1 (5 bases). CDR3 length: 16 amino acids. Deletions cut 7 bases from V and 0 bases from J, with 17 bases between. Germline CDR1 is SNHLY and CDR2 is FYNNEI. DNA for the CDR3: TGTGCCAGCACCCGAGGTCCAGGGCCTAGCACAGATACGCAGTATTTT. It yields the protein CASTRGPGPSTDTQYF.

The CDR3 region is CASSLASGQSQNIQYF. The CDR3, as DNA: TGTGCCAGCAGCTTGGCCTCGGGACAGAGCCAAAACATTCAGTACTTC. The V and J genes are TRBV5-4 and TRBJ2-4; 7 bases map to TRBD1. The germline V gene has CDR1 SGHNT and CDR2 YYREEE (reference sequence). After removal of 0 bases from V and 5 bases from J, the junction contained 8 bases not matched to a gene. This CDR3 contains 16 residues.

The V gene is TRBV29-1, the J gene TRBJ2-2; a weak D match, TRBD2 (5 bases). Trimming pared 4 bases from V and 3 bases from J, leaving 9 bases between. Germline assignment: CDR1 SQVTM and CDR2 ANQGSEA. The CDR3 totals 13 residues. This chain's CDR3 is CSVGTGYTGELFF. In DNA form, the CDR3 reads TGCAGCGTTGGGACGGGATACACCGGGGAGCTGTTTTTT.

The J gene is TRBJ1-2, the V gene TRBV6-5; possibly TRBD1 for D (5 bases). The CDR3 totals 14 residues. CDR1 is MNHEY and CDR2 is SVGAGI in the germline V gene. V lost 6 bases and J lost 2, with 13 bases in between. CDR3: CASSAFGGNYGYTF. In DNA form, the CDR3 reads TGTGCCAGCAGCGCCTTTGGGGGGAACTATGGCTACACCTTC.

V usage is TRBV11-2 and J usage is TRBJ1-2; possible D gene TRBD1, 5 bases. The CDR3 loop spans 16 amino acids. Germline V CDR1 and CDR2: SGHAT, FQNNGV. V was clipped by 6 bases and J by 3 bases, with 20 bases between them. The CDR3 is CASRSIRDLRHYGYTF. As DNA, the CDR3 is TGTGCCAGCAGATCGATCCGGGACTTGAGACACTATGGCTACACCTTC. Complete variable domain (other parts from reference TRBV11-2 and TRBJ1-2): EAGVAQSPRYKIIEKRQSVAFWCNPISGHATLYWYQQILGQGPKLLIQFQNNGVVDDSQLPKDRFSAERLKGVDSTLKIQPAKLEDSAVYLCASRSIRDLRHYGYTFGSGTRLTVV.

The gene calls are TRBV29-1 and TRBJ2-1; D perhaps matches TRBD1 (5 bases). The CDR3 is made up of 14 amino acids. The V end lost 4 bases, the J end lost 6 bases, and 16 bases lay between the germline ends. Germline CDR1 and CDR2: SQVTM and ANQGSEA. This chain's CDR3 is CSVVKGAKGNEQFF. CDR3 nucleotides: TGCAGCGTTGTCAAAGGGGCTAAGGGCAATGAGCAGTTCTTC.

This sequence joins TRBV5-1 and TRBJ2-7, with 12 bases matching TRBD2. There are 16 residues in the CDR3. Trimming cost V 4 bases and J 5 bases; bases outside gene matches: 10. Germline CDR1 reads SGHRS; CDR2 reads YFSETQ. The CDR3 reads CASSTQLRLAGDEQYF. The CDR3 coding sequence is TGCGCCAGCAGCACCCAGCTTCGACTAGCGGGAGACGAGCAGTACTTC.

This sequence joins TRBV6-5 and TRBJ2-7; D perhaps matches TRBD2 (5 bases). Germline loops: CDR1 MNHEY, CDR2 SVGAGI. V gave up 6 bases and J gave up 6 bases, with 12 bases separating them. The length of the CDR3 is 12 residues. The CDR3 DNA reads as TGTGCCAGCAGGAAGACTCGGGGCGAGCAGTACTTC. It codes for CASRKTRGEQYF.

The rearrangement links TRBV19 to TRBJ1-3; a weak D match, TRBD1 (6 bases). The germline V gene has CDR1 LNHDA and CDR2 SQIVND (reference sequence). The CDR3 sequence is 16 residues long. Trimming shortened V by 6 bases and J by 0 bases, and 15 bases separated the two germline ends. CDR3 in amino acids: CASRGGRLSSGNTIYF. The DNA of the CDR3 is TGTGCCAGTAGAGGGGGACGGCTGAGCTCTGGAAACACCATATATTTT.

The V call is TRBV6-5, the J call TRBJ2-7; perhaps TRBD2 as D (6 bases). V lost 0 bases and J 6 bases, leaving 9 bases between the germline ends. Germline V gene sequence: CDR1 MNHEY, CDR2 SVGAGI. The CDR3 consists of 13 residues. CDR3 sequence: CASSYSETSEQYF. CDR3 DNA: TGTGCCAGCAGTTACTCAGAGACTAGCGAGCAGTACTTC.

The chain combines TRBV9 with TRBJ1-1, with D unresolved. Germline assignment: CDR1 SGDLS and CDR2 YYNGEE. The CDR3 totals 14 residues. Trimming left V 4 bases short and J 1 base short, with 11 bases between. The CDR3 coding sequence is TGTGCCAGCAGCCCCGCGGGTGAGAACACTGAAGCTTTCTTT. Protein: CASSPAGENTEAFF.